A single sample gave rise to the 21 T cell receptor beta chains below, sequenced in a study of shared clonotypes between healthy human individuals. TCRdb's table, derived via immunoSEQ multiplex PCR, lists solely in-frame clones and lacks some. The sample lists 2 million to 2.5 million clones; 90% to 95% were seen once. Naivety among CD8 cells was defined by CD45RO negativity and positive CCR7 selection, thereby excluding terminally differentiated effector memory CD45RA+ cells. The sample consisted of naive CD8+ T cells from PBMCs. Receptors were obtained from a man aged 18 to 30 in good health. Some clones in this sample may be carry-over from other donors' samples.

The V call is TRBV19, the J call TRBJ2-7; weak D call: TRBD2 (5 bases). Trimming removed 7 bases at V and 2 bases at J, with 9 bases between. This CDR3 comprises 12 residues. Germline CDR1 LNHDA, CDR2 SQIVND (reference sequence). CDR3 sequence reads: CASTGNTYEQYF. In DNA, the CDR3 is TGTGCCAGTACGGGAAACACCTACGAGCAGTACTTC.

V is TRBV4-1 and J is TRBJ2-1; 7 bases align to TRBD1. The germline CDR1 and CDR2 sequences are MGHRA and YSYEKL. The length of the CDR3 is 17 residues. J gave up 2 bases and V 2 bases, and 9 bases lay outside the gene matches. CDR3 coding DNA: TGCGCCAGCAGCCAATATTCCGCAGGGACAGCCTACAATGAGCAGTTCTTC. It translates to CASSQYSAGTAYNEQFF.

The chain couples TRBV9 to TRBJ2-7; TRBD2 might be the D (6 bases). Germline lookup yields CDR1 SGDLS and CDR2 YYNGEE. V was shortened by 4 bases and J by 5 bases, with 10 bases between the two germline ends. The CDR3 spans 12 residues. CDR3 in DNA: TGTGCCAGCAGCACCGGGAGCAACGAGCAGTACTTC. Its protein is CASSTGSNEQYF.

This chain joins TRBV29-1 and TRBJ2-1, with D maybe TRBD2 (5 bases). Germline assignment: CDR1 SQVTM and CDR2 ANQGSEA. Trimming removed 7 bases from V and 0 bases from J, with 22 bases in between. The CDR3 covers 17 residues. In DNA, the CDR3 is TGCAGCGCACAACCCACCGTCATTGGGAGCTCCTACAATGAGCAGTTCTTC. It yields the protein CSAQPTVIGSSYNEQFF.

With respect to this clone: A much larger clone differs from this one at a single base, so this may be a read error. The same CDR3 also results from other DNA sequences found in this sample. The chain combines TRBV9 with TRBJ1-1; D gene uncertain. Germline V gene lookup returns CDR1 SGDLS and CDR2 YYNGEE. This CDR3 contains 13 residues. Trimming left V 1 base short and J 1 base short, with 5 bases between. The DNA for the CDR3 is TGTGCCAGCAGCGTACGTGGGAACACTGAAGCTTTCTTT. Translation: CASSVRGNTEAFF.

This clone was seen just once. The chain uses TRBV4-2 and TRBJ2-3, with TRBD1 matching over 7 bases. V was pared by 4 bases and J by 3 bases, with 7 bases of the junction left unmatched. The CDR3 is made up of 15 amino acids. Germline CDR1 and CDR2: LGHNA and YNFKEQ. The CDR3 region is CASSPGTEGTDTQYF. Written as DNA, the CDR3 is TGTGCCAGCAGCCCCGGGACAGAGGGGACAGATACGCAGTATTTT.

A word on this clone: This same CDR3 is encoded by further DNA sequences in the sample. This chain joins TRBV6-5 and TRBJ2-7; 9 nucleotides match TRBD1. Per the germline V gene, CDR1 is MNHEY and CDR2 is SVGAGI. The V segment lost 0 bases and the J segment 4 bases; nucleotides outside the gene matches: 4. This CDR3 comprises 15 residues. The CDR3 sequence: CASSYSGTGLYEQYF. The CDR3 DNA is TGTGCCAGCAGTTACTCCGGGACAGGGCTTTACGAGCAGTACTTC.

This sequence joins TRBV6-1 and TRBJ1-3, with 10 nucleotides matching TRBD1. The CDR3 covers 19 residues. V gave up 3 bases and J gave up 3 bases; unmatched junction bases: 14. CDR1 and CDR2 from the germline V gene are MNHNS and SASEGT. In nucleotides, the CDR3 is TGTGCCAGCAGTGAGGGGACAGGGGATTTCGGAGGCCTTGGAAACACCATATATTTT. This encodes CASSEGTGDFGGLGNTIYF.

The CDR3 DNA reads TGTGCCAGCAGTTACTCGAGGGCCAGGGGGCCGTATGGCTACACCTTC. Its translation: CASSYSRARGPYGYTF. The rearrangement joins TRBV6-5 to TRBJ1-2; 8 bases map to TRBD1. Looked up from germline, CDR1 is MNHEY and CDR2 is SVGAGI. V trimming: 0 bases; J trimming: 5 bases; junction bases outside the gene matches: 8. This CDR3 is built from 16 residues.

The chain combines TRBV19 with TRBJ1-5, with no clear D. This CDR3 contains 17 residues. Germline V CDR1 and CDR2: LNHDA, SQIVND (reference sequence). The ends were cut back, 3 bases at V and 0 bases at J, with 15 bases in the middle. Here the CDR3 reads CASSMEDDRYSNQPQHF. The CDR3 coding sequence is TGTGCCAGTAGTATGGAGGATGATCGATATAGCAATCAGCCCCAGCATTTT.

The J gene is TRBJ2-7, the V gene TRBV28; 8 bases fit TRBD2. J was trimmed by 0 bases and V by 6 bases; bases with no gene match: 7. Germline V gives CDR1 MDHEN, CDR2 SYDVKM. This CDR3 has 15 residues. CDR3 sequence reads: CASRDGRANSYEQYF. CDR3 in DNA: TGTGCCAGCAGAGACGGGAGGGCCAACTCCTACGAGCAGTACTTC.

The chain combines TRBV12-5 with TRBJ1-3, with a weak D call TRBD1 (5 bases). Germline CDR1 LGHNT, CDR2 FRNRAP. V was clipped by 5 bases and J by 2 bases, with 13 bases between them. The CDR3 extends over 15 amino acids. The CDR3, as DNA: TGTGCTAGTGGTCCAAGACAGACCCCTGGAAACACCATATATTTT. Translating it yields CASGPRQTPGNTIYF.

Remarks on this clone: The same CDR3 arises from other DNA sequences in this sample as well. The chain carries TRBV27 and TRBJ2-3; no firm D call. Germline V gene lookup returns CDR1 MNHEY and CDR2 SMNVEV (reference sequence). Trimming left V 2 bases short and J 1 base short, with 7 bases between. The length of the CDR3 is 14 residues. In DNA, the CDR3 is TGTGCCAGCAGTTTAGTTGGGGGCACAGATACGCAGTATTTT. Residues: CASSLVGGTDTQYF.

This clone was counted between two and nine times. The J gene is TRBJ1-5, the V gene TRBV7-9; D unresolved. There are 15 residues in the CDR3. The V and J ends lost 4 bases and 3 bases respectively, with 13 bases between them. The germline CDR1 and CDR2 sequences are SEHNR and FQNEAQ (reference sequence). CDR3 nucleotide sequence: TGTGCCAGCAGCTCCACAGACAATCTCAATCAGCCCCAGCATTTT. Its protein is CASSSTDNLNQPQHF.

The chain combines TRBV5-6 with TRBJ2-7, with 9 bases matching TRBD1. Looked up from germline, CDR1 is SGHDT and CDR2 is YYEEEE. V gave up 4 bases and J gave up 5 bases; unmatched junction bases: 10. The CDR3 covers 15 residues. The CDR3 here is CASSDRGEFFHEQYF. CDR3 in DNA: TGTGCCAGCAGCGACAGGGGGGAATTTTTCCACGAGCAGTACTTC.

The V and J genes are TRBV19 and TRBJ1-1, with D possibly matching TRBD1 (5 bases). The CDR3 contains 14 residues. Trimming took 4 bases from V and 1 from J, leaving 10 bases between them. Germline-derived CDR1 and CDR2 are LNHDA and SQIVND (reference sequence). The CDR3, as DNA: TGTGCCAGTAGTACGACGGACACGAACACTGAAGCTTTCTTT. It encodes CASSTTDTNTEAFF.

As concerns this clone: Different DNA sequences within this sample yield the same CDR3. This rearrangement joins TRBV5-6 to TRBJ2-1; TRBD1 might be the D (6 bases). Deletions cut 2 bases from V and 7 bases from J, with 10 bases between. CDR3 length: 13 residues. Germline CDR1 and CDR2: SGHDT and YYEEEE. As DNA, the CDR3 is TGTGCCAGCAGCTTAGGGCAGGGGAATGAGCAGTTCTTC. Translation: CASSLGQGNEQFF.

The rearrangement uses TRBV4-1 and TRBJ2-2, with 10 nucleotides matching TRBD1. The CDR3 runs to 16 residues. V shed 4 bases, J shed 4 bases, and the junction held 6 bases outside the gene matches. Per the germline V gene, CDR1 is MGHRA and CDR2 is YSYEKL. The CDR3 coding sequence is TGCGCCAGCAGCCTTCTTCGGACAGGGGGCACCGGGGAGCTGTTTTTT. This translates into CASSLLRTGGTGELFF.

This chain uses TRBV6-5 with TRBJ2-7; 11 bases agree with TRBD1. The J segment lost 3 bases and the V segment lost 9 bases, leaving 7 bases of the junction unmatched. The length of the CDR3 is 14 residues. Germline CDR1 is MNHEY and CDR2 is SVGAGI. The CDR3 loop reads CASKTGTGGYEQYF. CDR3 DNA sequence: TGTGCCAGTAAAACCGGGACAGGGGGCTACGAGCAGTACTTC.

This chain uses TRBV5-1 with TRBJ2-4, with 7 positions matching TRBD1. Germline CDR1 reads SGHRS; CDR2 reads YFSETQ. The CDR3 runs 16 residues. V dropped 4 bases and J dropped 6; count of bases not matched to a gene: 13. As DNA, the CDR3 is TGCGCCAGCAGCCTGGACCTCCGGGACAGACTAAACATTCAGTACTTC. Encoded protein: CASSLDLRDRLNIQYF.

This clone was seen once. The chain recombines TRBV5-6 with TRBJ1-1; TRBD1 agrees at 8 bases. CDR1 and CDR2 (germline): SGHDT, YYEEEE. The CDR3 covers 15 residues. V was clipped by 2 bases and J by 5 bases; unmatched bases: 8. For the CDR3, the DNA is TGTGCCAGCAGCTTCGGGACAGGATGGGCGACTGAAGCTTTCTTT. Protein product: CASSFGTGWATEAFF. The full variable domain, with the rest looked up from reference TRBV5-6 and TRBJ1-1, is DAGVTQSPTHLIKTRGQQVTLRCSPKSGHDTVSWYQQALGQGPQFIFQYYEEEERQRGNFPDRFSGHQFPNYSSELNVNALLLGDSALYLCASSFGTGWATEAFFGQGTRLTVV.